A single sample is the source of the 32 T cell receptor beta chains below, sequenced in a study of T-cell memory formation after mild COVID-19. MiXCR was run by TCRdb on the 5' RACE reads, yielding one entry per CDR3 protein. The sample yields about 250,000 distinct CDR3 sequences, about 15% seen once. Sequencing was carried out using PBMCs or a T cell subset sorted from them (not recorded which). The receptors stem from a man aged 18 to 30 who had mild COVID-19 (a few samples of this study predate the infection). Cell type and time point are not known.

This clonotype came up a few times. This chain joins TRBV5-4 and TRBJ2-2; 10 bases are a match to TRBD2. This CDR3 is 17 amino acids long. The V gene end was trimmed by 5 bases and the J gene end by 0 bases; junction bases not matched to a gene: 7. Germline V lookup: CDR1 SGHNT, CDR2 YYREEE (reference sequence). The CDR3 DNA sequence: TGTGCCAGCAGTACCGGGACTAGCGTGACGAACACCGGGGAGCTGTTTTTT. Its translation: CASSTGTSVTNTGELFF.

This chain uses TRBV2 with TRBJ1-2; tentative D call: TRBD1 (5 bases). Trimming cost V 3 bases and J 8 bases, with 16 bases left between them. This CDR3 region has 14 residues. The germline gives CDR1 SNHLY, CDR2 FYNNEI. The CDR3 spells CASSDRTPSSGYTF. The CDR3 DNA reads TGTGCCAGCAGTGACAGGACACCCTCCAGCGGCTACACCTTC.

The table lists this clonotype with a few counts. The chain employs TRBV5-1 and TRBJ1-1, with TRBD1 identical over 9 bases. Germline lookup yields CDR1 SGHRS and CDR2 YFSETQ. The CDR3 sequence is 16 residues long. The V gene end was trimmed by 4 bases and the J gene end by 7 bases; junction bases not matched to a gene: 14. The CDR3 nucleotides read TGCGCCAGCAGCCCAAGCCTAACAGGGGGCCTTATTGAAGCTTTCTTT. Translated: CASSPSLTGGLIEAFF. Using reference TRBV5-1 and TRBJ1-1 for the parts outside the CDR3, the full variable domain is KAGVTQTPRYLIKTRGQQVTLSCSPISGHRSVSWYQQTPGQGLQFLFEYFSETQRNKGNFPGRFSGRQFSNSRSEMNVSTLELGDSALYLCASSPSLTGGLIEAFFGQGTRLTVV.

This clonotype occurred a few times. The chain is built from TRBV4-3 and TRBJ2-4; D is unclear. The CDR3 is made up of 11 amino acids. Germline loops: CDR1 LGHNA, CDR2 YSLEER. V gave up 1 base and J gave up 9 bases, with 4 bases separating them. CDR3 nucleotides: TGCGCCAGCAGCCAAGGGGGCATTCAGTACTTC. It encodes CASSQGGIQYF.

The sample holds a few counts of this clonotype. The genes are TRBV7-2 and TRBJ2-3; 13 positions match TRBD2. This CDR3 has 16 amino acids. Germline lookup yields CDR1 SGHTA and CDR2 FQGNSA. V shed 5 bases, J shed 4 bases, and the junction held 6 bases outside the gene matches. The CDR3 coding sequence is TGTGCCAGCAGCGCAAGACTAGCGGGGGGCCCAGATACGCAGTATTTT. Its translation: CASSARLAGGPDTQYF.

This clonotype has a count of ten or more. The chain uses TRBV28 and TRBJ1-1; unclear D gene. CDR3 length: 11 amino acids. Germline V gene lookup returns CDR1 MDHEN and CDR2 SYDVKM. V was pared by 5 bases and J by 8 bases, with 9 bases between. In DNA form, the CDR3 reads TGTGCCAGCAGTCGTGGTTGGGAAGCTTTCTTT. Its translation: CASSRGWEAFF.

This clonotype was detected only a few times. The chain carries TRBV7-2 and TRBJ2-5; possibly TRBD1 for D (5 bases). Trimming removed 1 base at V and 5 bases at J, with 17 bases between. This CDR3 is 16 amino acids long. Per germline, CDR1 SGHTA and CDR2 FQGNSA. The CDR3 is CASSLVASGFVETQYF. As DNA, the CDR3 is TGTGCCAGCAGCTTAGTCGCCTCAGGGTTTGTGGAGACCCAGTACTTC.

This clonotype has more than one count but fewer than ten. The chain links TRBV4-3 to TRBJ2-5; no clear D. V was pared by 0 bases and J by 5 bases, with 13 bases between. The CDR3 has 15 amino acids. Germline CDR1 LGHNA, CDR2 YSLEER. CDR3 DNA sequence: TGCGCCAGCAGCCAAGATCTGAACGCCGGGGAGACCCAGTACTTC. Translation: CASSQDLNAGETQYF.

This clonotype was counted at least ten times. The chain has TRBV5-1 and TRBJ2-7, with D possibly being TRBD1 (6 bases). The CDR3 totals 13 residues. The V gene's germline CDR1 is SGHRS and CDR2 YFSETQ. Between the trimmed V and J ends, which lost 4 bases and 7 bases, there was a span of 15 bases. CDR3 DNA sequence: TGCGCCAGCAGCATCGATCAAACAGGGGAGCAGTACTTC. Protein sequence: CASSIDQTGEQYF. Drawing the rest from reference TRBV5-1 and TRBJ2-7, the complete variable domain is KAGVTQTPRYLIKTRGQQVTLSCSPISGHRSVSWYQQTPGQGLQFLFEYFSETQRNKGNFPGRFSGRQFSNSRSEMNVSTLELGDSALYLCASSIDQTGEQYFGPGTRLTVT.

The rearrangement uses TRBV5-1 and TRBJ2-1; D is possibly TRBD2 (5 bases). Trimming shortened V by 3 bases and J by 3 bases, and 16 bases separated the two germline ends. CDR3 length equals 16 residues. The germline gives CDR1 SGHRS, CDR2 YFSETQ. This CDR3 reads CASSSNAVGGYNEQFF. Here the CDR3 DNA reads TGCGCCAGCAGCTCGAACGCCGTAGGAGGCTACAATGAGCAGTTCTTC.

This clonotype was detected ten times or more. The chain joins TRBV7-6 to TRBJ1-5; no clear D gene. This CDR3 is built from 9 residues. V lost 10 bases and J lost 5, with 3 bases in between. Germline V gene lookup returns CDR1 SGHVS and CDR2 FNYEAQ. Here the CDR3 DNA reads TGTGCCACCGATCAGCCCCAGCATTTT. Its translation is CATDQPQHF.

This clonotype was seen more than once but under ten times. This chain joins TRBV24-1 and TRBJ2-1; tentatively, D is TRBD2 (5 bases). Germline values: CDR1 KGHDR, CDR2 SFDVKD. This CDR3 region has 16 residues. The V end was cut by 3 bases, the J end by 2 bases, with 13 bases between. The CDR3 coding sequence is TGTGCCACCAGTGATCGCGTAGAGGGCGCCTACAATGAGCAGTTCTTC. As protein: CATSDRVEGAYNEQFF.

The chain is built from TRBV4-1 and TRBJ1-2; 9 bases match TRBD1. The ends lost 6 bases at V and 0 bases at J; junction bases unmatched: 8. CDR1 MGHRA and CDR2 YSYEKL come from the germline V gene. There are 16 residues in the CDR3. The CDR3 here is CASSNRGRNANYGYTF. The CDR3 DNA sequence: TGCGCCAGCAGTAACAGGGGGCGCAACGCTAACTATGGCTACACCTTC.

This clonotype was counted a few times. The chain uses TRBV4-3 and TRBJ2-1, with 13 positions matching TRBD2. The CDR3 is 16 residues long. Trimming took 0 bases from V and 10 from J; bases not matched to a gene: 6. Germline V lookup: CDR1 LGHNA, CDR2 YSLEER. DNA for the CDR3: TGCGCCAGCAGCCAAGACTCCGGACTAGCGGGGGTAGAGCAGTTCTTC. Its protein product is CASSQDSGLAGVEQFF.

The chain uses TRBV10-3 and TRBJ1-1, with TRBD1 as a possible D gene (5 bases). This CDR3 is 14 amino acids long. Germline V gives CDR1 ENHRY, CDR2 SYGVKD. Trimming stripped 4 bases from V and 7 bases from J, with 16 bases between. CDR3 loop: CAISGPLIRGEAFF. CDR3 nucleotide sequence: TGTGCCATCAGTGGCCCCCTAATTAGGGGTGAAGCTTTCTTT.

This clonotype has more than one count but fewer than ten. The chain recombines TRBV11-3 with TRBJ2-7, with TRBD1 identical over 7 bases. V dropped 0 bases and J dropped 3; count of bases not matched to a gene: 2. The germline CDR1 and CDR2 sequences are SGHNT and YENEEA. The CDR3 contains 14 residues. The CDR3 region has the DNA TGTGCCAGCAGCTTAGAGACAGGGTACTACGAGCAGTACTTC. Translating gives CASSLETGYYEQYF.

Ten or more counts support this clonotype. The chain's CDR3 is CATSRDKLGHPGDIQYF. The CDR3 region has the DNA TGTGCCACCAGCAGAGATAAGTTGGGACACCCGGGGGACATTCAGTACTTC. The gene calls are TRBV15 and TRBJ2-4, with D possibly being TRBD1 or TRBD2 (6 bases each). V was shortened by 0 bases and J by 8 bases, with 20 bases between the two germline ends. This CDR3 comprises 17 residues. CDR1 LNHNV and CDR2 YYDKDF come from the germline V gene (reference sequence).

This clonotype was detected only a few times. The chain has TRBV27 and TRBJ1-5; a possible D gene is TRBD1 (5 bases). The CDR3 sequence is 14 residues long. Germline CDR1 and CDR2: MNHEY and SMNVEV (reference sequence). V was trimmed by 2 bases and J by 4 bases, leaving 9 bases between them. The CDR3 reads CASSLGGVNQPQHF. DNA of the CDR3: TGTGCCAGCAGTTTAGGGGGGGTAAATCAGCCCCAGCATTTT.

V gene TRBV20-1 combines with J gene TRBJ1-6; no clear D. Germline loops: CDR1 DFQATT, CDR2 SNEGSKA (reference sequence). The CDR3 spans 15 residues. V was cut by 2 bases and J by 0 bases, with 8 bases left in between. CDR3 region: CSARSRSSYNSPLHF. CDR3 nucleotide sequence: TGCAGTGCTAGATCCAGGAGCTCCTATAATTCACCCCTCCACTTT.

V is TRBV7-2 and J is TRBJ2-2; D assignment may be TRBD1 or TRBD2 (5 bases each). V was cut by 5 bases and J by 2 bases, with 18 bases left in between. There are 17 residues in the CDR3. Germline V lookup: CDR1 SGHTA, CDR2 FQGNSA. Here the CDR3 DNA reads TGTGCCAGCAGCCGCCCCCCAGGGAGCGCCAACACCGGGGAGCTGTTTTTT. It is translated as CASSRPPGSANTGELFF.

In its sample, this clonotype was seen once. The rearrangement uses TRBV6-2 or TRBV6-3 and TRBJ1-5, with 7 bases that match TRBD1. The ends lost 5 bases at V and 3 bases at J; junction bases unmatched: 4. This CDR3 has 14 residues. CDR1 MNHEY and CDR2 SVGEGT come from the germline V gene. This chain's CDR3 is CASSDRADNQPQHF. The CDR3 coding sequence is TGTGCCAGCAGTGACAGGGCCGACAATCAGCCCCAGCATTTT.

The chain has TRBV27 and TRBJ2-1; TRBD2 matches at 9 bases. Trimming cost V 2 bases and J 1 base; bases outside gene matches: 9. The CDR3 is 18 residues long. The germline gives CDR1 MNHEY, CDR2 SMNVEV (reference sequence). The CDR3 loop reads CASSLRIAGVISYNEQFF. CDR3 coding DNA: TGTGCCAGCAGTTTACGAATAGCGGGGGTGATATCCTACAATGAGCAGTTCTTC.

This clonotype came up many times. The J gene is TRBJ2-7, the V gene TRBV3-1; TRBD2 matches at 8 bases. The length of the CDR3 is 16 residues. Germline values: CDR1 LGHDT, CDR2 YNNKEL (reference sequence). The V and J ends lost 1 base and 6 bases, in that order; junction bases with no gene match: 11. Here the CDR3 DNA reads TGTGCCAGCAGCCAAGGGATAGCGGGCCTAGCGGGCGAGCAGTACTTC. Its protein product is CASSQGIAGLAGEQYF.

This clonotype appeared a few times. The chain carries TRBV4-2 and TRBJ2-1; 8 positions match TRBD2. The CDR3 runs to 17 residues. The germline V gene has CDR1 LGHNA and CDR2 YNFKEQ. Unmatched junction bases numbered 11, after V lost 0 bases and J lost 7 bases. This CDR3 is CASSQEGSGGVRNEQFF. The CDR3, as DNA: TGTGCCAGCAGCCAAGAGGGAAGCGGGGGAGTTCGGAATGAGCAGTTCTTC.

J is TRBJ1-1 and V is TRBV6-9; tentatively, D is TRBD1 (6 bases). CDR1 MNHGY and CDR2 SVAAGI come from the germline V gene. The CDR3 totals 14 residues. V was cut by 7 bases and J by 3 bases, with 15 bases left in between. Here the CDR3 reads CASIAQGLDTEAFF. The CDR3 DNA sequence: TGTGCCAGCATCGCACAGGGACTAGACACTGAAGCTTTCTTT.

This chain uses TRBV6-2 or TRBV6-3 with TRBJ2-1; 7 bases fit TRBD1. The ends lost 5 bases at V and 9 bases at J; junction bases unmatched: 10. From germline, CDR1 is MNHEY and CDR2 SVGEGT. This CDR3 contains 14 residues. The CDR3 DNA follows: TGTGCCAGCAGTCTCCAGGGGGTGAGGGGTGAGCAGTTCTTC. Translating it yields CASSLQGVRGEQFF.

There are a few counts of this clonotype. The rearrangement joins TRBV7-2 to TRBJ2-5; D is perhaps TRBD1 (6 bases). The V gene lost 1 base and the J gene lost 4 bases, with 13 bases spanning the gap. CDR1 and CDR2 from the germline V gene are SGHTA and FQGNSA. The CDR3 runs 15 residues. CDR3 bases: TGTGCCAGCAGCTTAGGGGGGCCGAGGCGAGAGACCCAGTACTTC. Amino acids: CASSLGGPRRETQYF. Full variable domain (missing parts from reference TRBV7-2 and TRBJ2-5): GAGVSQSPSNKVTEKGKDVELRCDPISGHTALYWYRQSLGQGLEFLIYFQGNSAPDKSGLPSDRFSAERTGGSVSTLTIQRTQQEDSAVYLCASSLGGPRRETQYFGPGTRLLVL.

V is TRBV29-1 and J is TRBJ1-2; no definite D call. The germline CDR1 and CDR2 sequences are SQVTM and ANQGSEA. The CDR3 sequence is 11 residues long. V was clipped by 3 bases and J by 0 bases, with 2 bases between them. The CDR3 reads CSVDANYGYTF. In DNA, the CDR3 is TGCAGCGTTGATGCTAACTATGGCTACACCTTC.

The chain has TRBV15 and TRBJ2-1; a possible D gene is TRBD2 (5 bases). This CDR3 contains 14 residues. The V end was cut by 0 bases, the J end by 6 bases, with 9 bases between. CDR1 is LNHNV, CDR2 YYDKDF, per germline (reference sequence). The CDR3 DNA follows: TGTGCCACCAGCAGAGACCTAGCTGGCAATGAGCAGTTCTTC. It specifies CATSRDLAGNEQFF.

This clonotype has a handful of counts. V and J are TRBV27 and TRBJ1-2, with no clear D. This CDR3 has 15 amino acids. V was shortened by 3 bases and J by 6 bases, with 17 bases between the two germline ends. CDR1 is MNHEY, CDR2 SMNVEV, per germline (reference sequence). This chain's CDR3 is CASSFSGQRVNGYTF. DNA for the CDR3: TGTGCCAGCAGTTTTTCTGGCCAGCGGGTGAATGGCTACACCTTC.

This clonotype was counted between two and nine times. This chain links TRBV5-4 with TRBJ1-6, with D uncertain. Trimming stripped 0 bases from V and 7 bases from J, with 11 bases between. Looked up from germline, CDR1 is SGHNT and CDR2 is YYREEE (reference sequence). The CDR3 has 15 amino acids. CDR3 amino acids: CASSLGAGMNSPLHF. CDR3 sequence (DNA): TGTGCCAGCAGCTTGGGGGCCGGAATGAATTCACCCCTCCACTTT.

This clonotype appeared a few times. The rearrangement links TRBV6-5 to TRBJ2-7; no clear D. CDR1 is MNHEY and CDR2 is SVGAGI in the germline V gene. V was clipped by 4 bases and J by 5 bases, with 15 bases between them. The CDR3 spans 14 residues. This CDR3 reads CASSSVLLAHEQYF. CDR3 DNA: TGTGCCAGCAGTTCGGTCCTCCTTGCCCACGAGCAGTACTTC.